The clone carrying this TCR beta chain turned up a few times. Its antigen is undetermined. This specimen comes from a study of OX40 agonist ivuxolimab in advanced cancers. Across the study: In this cohort, patients received ivuxolimab, an agonistic anti-OX40 (CD134) antibody. While on treatment, patients had intravenous ivuxolimab at 0.01 to 10 mg/kg every 2 weeks. The study, taken as a whole, reports: At 0.1 to 3.0 mg/kg, clonal expansion of CD4+ and CD8+ blood T cells had occurred by week 6.

Generated by immunoSEQ multiplex PCR, the TCRdb table keeps only in-frame clones and is missing some. The sample has tens of thousands of clones, 65% to 85% seen once. With V trimmed by 4 bases and J by 4 bases, 8 bases remained unmatched. Germline CDR1 reads MNHEY; CDR2 reads SMNVEV (reference sequence). This CDR3 region has 15 residues. Autoimmune disease history or systemic immunosuppression meant exclusion. The sequence derives from an adult with an advanced solid tumor such as melanoma, head and neck, liver or kidney cancer. V and J are TRBV27 and TRBJ2-7; 9 bases agree with TRBD1. The sequencing here drew on CD4+ or CD8+ T cells sorted from blood, taken in a trial of the OX40 agonist ivuxolimab. The CDR3 coding sequence is TGTGCCAGCAGTTATCGACAGGGGGGGGGATACGAGCAGTACTTC. Protein: CASSYRQGGGYEQYF.